This T cell receptor beta chain is from a study of siplizumab effects on memory and regulatory T cells. Assay used: immunoSEQ multiplex PCR; TCRdb lists only in-frame clones, some missing. The repertoire holds over 95,000 clones, with about 94% as singletons. The CDR3 runs to 14 residues. V gave up 1 base and J gave up 7 bases; unmatched junction bases: 3. Germline CDR1 reads LGHNA; CDR2 reads YSLEER. General study findings and limits: A mean of about 69% of mappable alloreactive CD4+ clones were Treg-derived with siplizumab, compared with more than 25% in controls. Sequences below about 10^-5 frequency were poorly captured, and few alloreactive clones mapped to unstimulated subsets. Some alloreactive sequences were traceable to unstimulated CD4+ memory cells, and siplizumab significantly reduced them. The study found naive T cells seemingly more diverse than memory cells and seemingly major alloresponse contributors.

The table lists this clone with a count of one. Its specificity is unknown. The source is a human donor in good health. Sequenced sample: non-Treg CD4+ T cells sorted from blood. The chain recombines TRBV4-3 with TRBJ1-1; 10 bases are shared with TRBD1. The CDR3 DNA sequence: TGCGCCAGCAGCCAAGGGACAGGGGGAATTGAAGCTTTCTTT. Its protein product is CASSQGTGGIEAFF.